This TCR beta chain was profiled in a study of shared clonotypes between healthy human individuals (dated by TCRdb to between 2020 and 2021). Context from the whole study: Three men and a couple of women, aged 18 to 49 years, made up the cohort. To increase sequencing depth and limit assay-specific biases, TCR repertoire library preparation and sequencing were carried out by different laboratories using diverse techniques. For each donor, CD4 naive and CD4 memory were each run on three plates, CD8 naive on two plates, and CD8 memory on one plate. Leukapheresis yielded between about 0.85 and 10 billion PBMCs per donor. Blood TCR repertoires of about 5 healthy adults were deeply sequenced to estimate repertoire size and the extent of clonotype sharing between individuals. The investigation overall reported the following: Larger estimated clonotype richness was generally found for naive subsets than for memory subsets. Sampling was restricted to blood, and TCR repertoires in tissue are likely to differ from TCR repertoires in blood. Pairwise subsampling led to the expectation that sequencing depth would affect the degree of clonotype sharing among donors. Sharing across four donors was observed for 5% to 6.5% of naive CD4, about 4% of naive CD8, 2.3% of memory CD4, and around 0.4% of memory CD8 clonotypes. Even with the large sequencing depth, rarefaction of the sorted-subset datasets indicated that sequencing was incomplete. The small number of donors limited the genetic and exposure-history diversity represented. Compared with non-shared clonotypes, clonotypes shared by all four sorted-subset donors had higher generation probabilities.

Healthy HIV-negative adults with no recently reported acute infections or vaccinations were included as donors. All donors were Caucasian adults living in Nashville, Tennessee, USA. CD4+ T cells were enriched through magnetic negative selection, after which naive cells were positively selected on CD45RA and the remaining negative fraction served as the memory subset. After blood collection by leukapheresis, PBMCs were isolated using Ficoll-Histopaque density gradient centrifugation and then cryopreserved in the vapor phase of liquid nitrogen. Purity and quantity of every magnetically sorted T cell population were checked by analytical flow cytometry. From each sorted fraction, genomic DNA was isolated and quantified by UV absorbance on a Nanodrop 2000c. TCR CDR3 regions were amplified from genomic DNA by multiplex PCR using the deep immunoSEQ assay. Extracted genomic DNA from each cell subset was distributed evenly across all wells of several immunoSEQ 96-well plates, and each plate was treated as a replicate. For sorted subsets, approximately 190 ng of genomic DNA, equivalent to roughly 33,000 T cell genomes, went into each replicate PCR. Purified libraries were measured with a Qubit 3.0 fluorometer, size-checked on a Bioanalyzer 2100, and measured again with the KAPA Library Quantification kit. Each immunoSEQ 96-well plate was sequenced on its own single-read 150-cycle Illumina NextSeq 550 flow cell. As for the authors' bioinformatics: The immunoSEQ output contained only junctional sequences without quality scores, so filtering could not match that applied to full-length reads. To assign V/J genes and CDR3, sequences were annotated using PyIR, a Python wrapper for IgBLAST v1.9, with IMGT germline references. Reads with weak V/J assignments (E-value above 1e-6), missing CDR3, stop codons, out-of-frame junctions, or ambiguous translated residues were removed. A V3J clonotype was defined by an identical inferred V gene, J gene, and CDR3 amino acid sequence. To compute the percentage overlap between repertoires, the number of shared unique clonotypes was divided by the size of the smaller repertoire. Three approaches were used to assess repertoire richness: RTK rarefaction, the Chao1 estimator, and Recon v2.1 estimates of unobserved clonotypes. Generation probabilities were computed with OLGA for all TCRbeta clonotypes obtained by the gDNA method from several donors. The source is immuneACCESS, and TCRdb retained only in-frame sequences with V and J called. Part of the clones is not carried over; for the studies checked, unresolved V genes explain less than half of this, and the remainder is unexplained. The D gene and trimming were derived from the DNA, and the V and J assignments and clone size from that table. The sample records 2 million to 3 million clones, approximately 93% of which are singletons. More than 0.35% of the sample is taken by the ten largest.

With regard to this clone: Which antigen it targets is not known. Per-nucleotide qualities are absent, and no much larger clonotype sits a single base away.

Including the terminal cysteine and phenylalanine, the CDR3 comprises 14 residues. This entry keeps only the CDR3 DNA: 42 bases, framed from base 1. Trimming costs V 2 bases and J 6 bases, and their ends lie 14 bases apart. The germline V gene (reference sequence) yields GTSNPN for CDR1 and SVGIG for CDR2. This sequence was found in a man aged 18 to 29 in good health. Some clones in this sample may be carry-over from other donors' samples. Sequenced material: naive CD4+ T cells from PBMCs. The cell subset or site label, read with the paper, signifies: CD45RA+ positively selected. The chain links TRBV30 with TRBJ1-5; the D gene cannot be resolved reliably. The CDR3 loop reads CAWSNLERGQPQHF. The bases read TGTGCCTGGAGTAACTTGGAAAGAGGTCAGCCCCAGCATTTT.